A selection of T cell receptor beta chains follows, all from one sample in a study of blood T cell repertoires in COVID-19. Data came from immunoSEQ multiplex PCR; TCRdb stores just in-frame clones and leaves some out. The data contain 410,000 or so clones, 75% to 90% of them singletons. The sequencing sample was made of peripheral blood. Receptor source: a middle-aged woman with COVID-19, enrolled during active disease. CDR3s include the opening cysteine and the closing phenylalanine or tryptophan. A D gene is named only where the DNA matches it firmly. Clone size is stated in some rows and not others, as once, few, many or a class when expanded.

j_call d_call clone_size v_call cdr3_nt cdr3_aa
TRBJ1-1 - once TRBV5-8 TGTGCCAGCTCCCATTTAACGGCGACATCTATGAACACTGAAGCTTTCTTT CASSHLTATSMNTEAFF
TRBJ1-6 TRBD1 - TRBV7-2 TGTGCCAGCAGCTTAGTGTCAGGGGGGAATTCACCCCTCCACTTT CASSLVSGGNSPLHF
TRBJ2-3 - once TRBV7-2 TGTGCCAGCAGCTTAGTAGTGAGCACAGATACGCAGTATTTT CASSLVVSTDTQYF
TRBJ1-5 TRBD1 once TRBV19 TGTGCCAGTATACCGGGACAGGGGTTTAATCAGCCCCAGCATTTT CASIPGQGFNQPQHF
TRBJ1-5 - - TRBV20-1 TGCAGTGCTAGTGACCAGGGAATCAAGGACTATCTCCAGCCCCAGCATTTT CSASDQGIKDYLQPQHF
TRBJ2-1 - - TRBV6-2/TRBV6-3 TGTGCCAGCAGTTACCGCGGGCGGTACAATGAGCAGTTCTTC CASSYRGRYNEQFF
TRBJ1-1 - once TRBV9 TGTGCCAGCAGCGTAGGTTTAGCGGGGAAGGAGACTGAAGCTTTCTTT CASSVGLAGKETEAFF
TRBJ2-7 - - TRBV11-2 TGTGCCAGCGGCCGACAGTACGAGCAGTACTTC CASGRQYEQYF
TRBJ2-2 TRBD2 - TRBV19 TGTGCCAGTAGTGTGGCCGGGACTAGGCCCACCGGGGAGCTGTTTTTT CASSVAGTRPTGELFF
TRBJ1-4 TRBD1 - TRBV5-1 TGCGCCAGCAGCCGGGACAGGGGGGAAAAACTGTTTTTT CASSRDRGEKLFF
TRBJ1-4 - - TRBV18 TGTGCCAGCTCACCAGGGTCCAGACTTAATGAAAAACTGTTTTTT CASSPGSRLNEKLFF
TRBJ1-2 TRBD1 - TRBV27 TGTGCCAGCAGTTTTCACCTAGACAGGGGTTATGGCTACACCTTC CASSFHLDRGYGYTF
TRBJ2-1 TRBD2 - TRBV5-4 TGTGCCAGCAGCTTGGTGGCTAGCGGGAACAATGAGCAGTTCTTC CASSLVASGNNEQFF
TRBJ1-3 - - TRBV27 TGTGCCAGCAGTTTCGGAGGTACTGGAAACACCATATATTTT CASSFGGTGNTIYF
TRBJ1-2 - - TRBV4-2 TGTGCCAGCAGCCAAGGCAGAATGATTGAATTTAACTATGGCTACACCTTC CASSQGRMIEFNYGYTF
TRBJ1-6 - - TRBV5-6 TGTGCCAGCAGCTTTGTCACAGCCCTAAATTCACCCCTCCACTTT CASSFVTALNSPLHF
TRBJ2-1 TRBD2 - TRBV28 TGTGCCAGCAGGATAGCGGGAAGGGATGAGCAGTTCTTC CASRIAGRDEQFF
TRBJ2-3 TRBD2 - TRBV27 TGTGCCAGCAGTTTGGCCGCTTATCCTAGCGGGAGGGCCTCGGATACGCAGTATTTT CASSLAAYPSGRASDTQYF
TRBJ1-5 - few TRBV7-9 TGTGCCAGCAGCTTAGGTTTAGGGGGACAGCCCCAGCATTTT CASSLGLGGQPQHF
TRBJ1-4 - - TRBV29-1 TGCAGCGCCCAAACGGGAGTTAATGAAAAACTGTTTTTT CSAQTGVNEKLFF
TRBJ2-1 - - TRBV5-4 TGTGCCAGCAGCACCACAATCCTCGATGAGCAGTTCTTC CASSTTILDEQFF
TRBJ1-1 - - TRBV27 TGTGCCAGCAGTCGGGGGGGTACTGAAGCTTTCTTT CASSRGGTEAFF
TRBJ1-2 TRBD1 - TRBV10-3 TGTGCCATCGGGGGAGGGGACAGGGACTATGGCTACACCTTC CAIGGGDRDYGYTF
TRBJ2-3 TRBD2 once TRBV18 TGTGCCAGCTCACCCGGGAGGGATACGCAGTATTTT CASSPGRDTQYF
TRBJ1-5 - once TRBV7-8 TGTGCCAGCAGCTTAGGACAGTATAATCAGCCCCAGCATTTT CASSLGQYNQPQHF
TRBJ1-2 TRBD1 - TRBV28 TGTGCCAGCAGCTCCACCCGGACAGGGACGAACTATGGCTACACCTTC CASSSTRTGTNYGYTF
TRBJ1-1 - - TRBV11-2 TGTGCCAGCAGCCCGGTGTCCAGGGGGAACACTGAAGCTTTCTTT CASSPVSRGNTEAFF
TRBJ2-5 TRBD2 once TRBV5-1 TGCGCCAGCAGCTTGGTACTAGCGGGGGGGAGGCAAGAGACCCAGTACTTC CASSLVLAGGRQETQYF
TRBJ1-1 TRBD1 - TRBV28 TGTGCCACCCAGACTCAACCCGGGACAGTGAACACTGAAGCTTTCTTT CATQTQPGTVNTEAFF
TRBJ2-1 TRBD1 - TRBV9 TGTGCCAGCAGCGAGGGACAGCCCTACAATGAGCAGTTCTTC CASSEGQPYNEQFF
TRBJ1-5 - once TRBV6-6 TGTGCCAGCAGTCTTACGCAGGGGACCCTTGGTCAGCCCCAGCATTTT CASSLTQGTLGQPQHF
TRBJ2-1 TRBD2 - TRBV19 TGTGCCAGTAGTCCAAAAACTAGCGGGAGTCAGTATGAGCAGTTCTTC CASSPKTSGSQYEQFF
TRBJ2-7 - - TRBV28 TGTGCCAGCAGTTTAAGACAGCCCTACGAGCAGTACTTC CASSLRQPYEQYF
TRBJ1-2 - - TRBV12-3/TRBV12-4 TGTGCCAGTTCCGGGGGAATTAGGTATGGCTACACCTTC CASSGGIRYGYTF
TRBJ2-1 TRBD2 - TRBV12-5 TGTGCTAGTGACCCTGACAGGACGGGGGGGAATGAGCAGTTCTTC CASDPDRTGGNEQFF
TRBJ2-1 TRBD2 - TRBV6-5 TGTGCCAGCAGTTACTTCCCGACTAGCAGCAATGAGCAGTTCTTC CASSYFPTSSNEQFF
TRBJ1-4 - - TRBV9 TGTGCCAGCAGCGTGGGGCCAGGTGCAACTAATGAAAAACTGTTTTTT CASSVGPGATNEKLFF
TRBJ1-5 TRBD1 - TRBV30 TGTGCCTGGAGGGACAGGGGGCCCCAGCATTTT CAWRDRGPQHF
TRBJ2-7 - few TRBV30 TGTGCCTGGAGCGGAGGCCAGTTTCGTTACGAGCAGTACTTC CAWSGGQFRYEQYF
TRBJ2-1 - - TRBV28 TGTGCCAGTGCGGGCACAGGGCTCAATGAGCAGTTCTTC CASAGTGLNEQFF
TRBJ2-1 - - TRBV30 TGTGCCTGGAGTGAGGGGTTATACAATGAGCAGTTCTTC CAWSEGLYNEQFF
TRBJ1-1 TRBD1 - TRBV19 TGTGCCAGTAGTCCCAGGGGGCGCTTCGTCGAAGCTTTCTTT CASSPRGRFVEAFF
TRBJ1-1 TRBD1 - TRBV4-3 TGCGCCAGCAGCCAAGTGTCAGGGGGCACTGAAGCTTTCTTT CASSQVSGGTEAFF
TRBJ1-5 TRBD1 - TRBV19 TGTGCCAGTAGTTCGACGACAGGGGGAGGCAATCAGCCCCAGCATTTT CASSSTTGGGNQPQHF
TRBJ1-6 - - TRBV11-1 TGTGCCAGCAGCCTTCGACAGGCGCAAAATTCACCCCTCCACTTT CASSLRQAQNSPLHF